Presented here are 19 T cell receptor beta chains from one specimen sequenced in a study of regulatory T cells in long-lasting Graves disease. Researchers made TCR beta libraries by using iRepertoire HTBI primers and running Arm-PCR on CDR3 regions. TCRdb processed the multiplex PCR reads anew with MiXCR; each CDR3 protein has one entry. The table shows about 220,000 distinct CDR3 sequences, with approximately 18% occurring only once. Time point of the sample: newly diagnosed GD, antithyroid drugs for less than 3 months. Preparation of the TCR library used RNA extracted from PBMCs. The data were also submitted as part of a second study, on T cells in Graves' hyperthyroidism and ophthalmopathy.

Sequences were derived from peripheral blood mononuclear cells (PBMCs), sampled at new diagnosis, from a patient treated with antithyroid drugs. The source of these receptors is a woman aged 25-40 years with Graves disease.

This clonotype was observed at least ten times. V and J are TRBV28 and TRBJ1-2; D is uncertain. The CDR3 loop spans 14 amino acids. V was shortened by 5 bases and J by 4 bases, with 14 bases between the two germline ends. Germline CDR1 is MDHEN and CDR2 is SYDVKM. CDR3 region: CASSPPPRGYGYTF. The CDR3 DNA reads TGTGCCAGCAGTCCCCCCCCTCGAGGCTATGGCTACACCTTC.

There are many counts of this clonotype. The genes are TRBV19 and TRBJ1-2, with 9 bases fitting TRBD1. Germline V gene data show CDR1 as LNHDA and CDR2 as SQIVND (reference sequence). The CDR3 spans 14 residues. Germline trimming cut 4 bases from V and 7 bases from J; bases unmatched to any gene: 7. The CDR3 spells CASSTPDRGRGYTF. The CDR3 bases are TGTGCCAGTAGTACCCCGGACAGGGGACGTGGCTACACCTTC.

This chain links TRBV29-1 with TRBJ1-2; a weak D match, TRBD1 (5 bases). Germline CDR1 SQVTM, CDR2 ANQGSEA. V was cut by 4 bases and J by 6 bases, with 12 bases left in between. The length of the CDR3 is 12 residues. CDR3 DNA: TGCAGCGTTGGAAAGGGGAGGAATGGCTACACCTTC. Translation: CSVGKGRNGYTF.

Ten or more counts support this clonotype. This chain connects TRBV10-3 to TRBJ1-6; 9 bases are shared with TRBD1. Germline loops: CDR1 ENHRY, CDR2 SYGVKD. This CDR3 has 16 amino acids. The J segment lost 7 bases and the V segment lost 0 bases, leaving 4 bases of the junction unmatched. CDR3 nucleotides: TGTGCCATCAGTGAGTCCGGACAGGGGCAAAATTCACCCCTCCACTTT. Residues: CAISESGQGQNSPLHF.

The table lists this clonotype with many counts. Here the CDR3 DNA reads TGTGCCAGCAGCCTCGAGGAATTCCGGGCTCGGGGCTACACCTTC. Translating gives CASSLEEFRARGYTF. The chain recombines TRBV11-2 with TRBJ1-2; D ambiguous. Germline V gives CDR1 SGHAT, CDR2 FQNNGV. The V gene lost 5 bases and the J gene lost 8 bases, with 21 bases spanning the gap. CDR3 length: 15 residues.

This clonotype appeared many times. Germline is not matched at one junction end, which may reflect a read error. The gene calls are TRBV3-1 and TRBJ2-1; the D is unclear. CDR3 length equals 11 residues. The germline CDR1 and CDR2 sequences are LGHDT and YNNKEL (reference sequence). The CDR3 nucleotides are TGTGCCAGCAGCCAAGGGGTAGCTGTCTCCTTC. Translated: CASSQGVAVSF.

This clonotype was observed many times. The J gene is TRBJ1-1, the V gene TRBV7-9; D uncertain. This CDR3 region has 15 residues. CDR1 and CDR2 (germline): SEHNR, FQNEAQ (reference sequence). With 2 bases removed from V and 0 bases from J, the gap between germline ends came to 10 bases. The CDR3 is CASSLSPGMNTEAFF. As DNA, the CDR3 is TGTGCCAGCAGCTTAAGCCCGGGGATGAACACTGAAGCTTTCTTT.

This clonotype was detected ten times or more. The CDR3 DNA reads TGTGCCAGCAGGGCAGACGAAGATACGCAGTATTTT. Amino acid sequence: CASRADEDTQYF. The rearrangement joins TRBV2 to TRBJ2-3; D not resolved. The CDR3 runs to 12 residues. Germline values: CDR1 SNHLY, CDR2 FYNNEI. Trimming removed 6 bases from V and 5 bases from J, with 9 bases in between. The full variable domain, in which reference TRBV2 and TRBJ2-3 provide the parts outside the CDR3, is EPEVTQTPSHQVTQMGQEVILRCVPISNHLYFYWYRQILGQKVEFLVSFYNNEISEKSEIFDDQFSVERPDGSNFTLKIRSTKLEDSAMYFCASRADEDTQYFGPGTRLTVL.

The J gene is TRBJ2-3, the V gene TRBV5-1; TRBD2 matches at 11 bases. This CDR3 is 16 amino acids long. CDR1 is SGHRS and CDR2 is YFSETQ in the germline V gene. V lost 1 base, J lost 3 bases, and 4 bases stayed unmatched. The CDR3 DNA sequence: TGCGCCAGCAGCTTGACTAGCGGGAGTGTTACAGATACGCAGTATTTT. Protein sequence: CASSLTSGSVTDTQYF.

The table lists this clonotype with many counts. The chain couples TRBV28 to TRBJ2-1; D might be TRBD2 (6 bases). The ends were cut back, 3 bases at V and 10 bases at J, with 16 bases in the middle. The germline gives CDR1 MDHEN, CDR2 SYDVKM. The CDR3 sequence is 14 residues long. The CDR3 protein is CASSLGGDVDEQFF. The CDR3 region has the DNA TGTGCCAGCAGTTTGGGGGGAGATGTGGACGAGCAGTTCTTC.

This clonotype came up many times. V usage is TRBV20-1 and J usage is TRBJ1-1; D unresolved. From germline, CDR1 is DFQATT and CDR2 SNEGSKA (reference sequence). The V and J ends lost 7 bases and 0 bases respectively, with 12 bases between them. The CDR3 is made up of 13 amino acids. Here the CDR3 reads CSVLATVNTEAFF. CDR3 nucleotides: TGCAGTGTCTTAGCTACGGTGAACACTGAAGCTTTCTTT.

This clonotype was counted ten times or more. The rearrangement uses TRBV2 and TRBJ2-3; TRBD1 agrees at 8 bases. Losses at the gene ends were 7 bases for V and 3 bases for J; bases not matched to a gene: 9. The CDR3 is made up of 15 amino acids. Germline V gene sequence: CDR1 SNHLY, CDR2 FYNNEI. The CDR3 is CASKVETGETDTQYF. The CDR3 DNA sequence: TGTGCCAGCAAAGTTGAGACAGGGGAAACAGATACGCAGTATTTT.

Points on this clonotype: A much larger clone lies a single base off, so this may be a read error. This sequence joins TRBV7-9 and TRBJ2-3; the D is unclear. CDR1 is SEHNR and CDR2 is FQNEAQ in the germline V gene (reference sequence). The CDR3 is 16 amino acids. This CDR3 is CANSFFSLSHVDTQYF. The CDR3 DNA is TGTGCCAACAGCTTCTTCAGCCTAAGCCACGTGGATACGCAGTATTTT.

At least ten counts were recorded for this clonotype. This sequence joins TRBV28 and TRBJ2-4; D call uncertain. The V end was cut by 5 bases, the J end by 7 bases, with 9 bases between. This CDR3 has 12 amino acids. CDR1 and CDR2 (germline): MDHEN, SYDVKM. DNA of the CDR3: TGTGCCAGCAGTCCGACGGGCAACATTCAGTACTTC. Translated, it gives CASSPTGNIQYF.

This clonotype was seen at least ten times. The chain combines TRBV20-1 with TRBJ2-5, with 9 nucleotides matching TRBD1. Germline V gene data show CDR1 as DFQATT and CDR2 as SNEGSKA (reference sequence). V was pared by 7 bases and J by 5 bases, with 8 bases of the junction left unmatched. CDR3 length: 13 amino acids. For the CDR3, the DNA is TGCAGTGTGTTAGGACAGGGGACGGAGACCCAGTACTTC. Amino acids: CSVLGQGTETQYF.

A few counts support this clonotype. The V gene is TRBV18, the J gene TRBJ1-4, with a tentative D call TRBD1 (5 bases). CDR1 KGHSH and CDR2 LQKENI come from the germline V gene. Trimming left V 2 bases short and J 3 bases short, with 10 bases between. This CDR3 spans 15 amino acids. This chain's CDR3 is CASSPNGGSNEKLFF. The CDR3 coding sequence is TGTGCCAGCTCACCAAACGGGGGGTCTAATGAAAAACTGTTTTTT.

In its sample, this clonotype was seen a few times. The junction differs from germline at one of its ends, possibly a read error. The CDR3 DNA follows: TGCGCCAGCAGCCAACAACCGGGACATCCCAATCAGCCCCAGCATTTT. Its translation: CASSQQPGHPNQPQHF. The rearrangement links TRBV13 to TRBJ1-5; TRBD1 might be the D (6 bases). Germline V gene lookup returns CDR1 PRHDT and CDR2 FYEKMQ (reference sequence). This CDR3 comprises 16 residues.

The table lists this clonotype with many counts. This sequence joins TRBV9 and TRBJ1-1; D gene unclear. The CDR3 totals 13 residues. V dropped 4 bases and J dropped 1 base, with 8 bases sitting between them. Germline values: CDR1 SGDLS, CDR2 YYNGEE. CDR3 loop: CASSSEPNTEAFF. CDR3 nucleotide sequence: TGTGCCAGCAGCTCCGAGCCGAACACTGAAGCTTTCTTT.

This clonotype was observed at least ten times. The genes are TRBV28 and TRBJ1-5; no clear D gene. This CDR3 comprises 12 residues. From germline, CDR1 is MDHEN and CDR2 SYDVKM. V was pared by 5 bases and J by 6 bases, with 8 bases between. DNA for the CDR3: TGTGCCAGCAGTCCTGTAGGTCAGCCCCAGCATTTT. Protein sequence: CASSPVGQPQHF.